Shown below are 14 T cell receptor beta chains from a single sample sequenced in a study of CD8+ T cells in alopecia areata. A panel of CD4, CD8alpha, NKG2D, NKG2ACE and other markers served to sort pooled cutaneous lymph node cells. Extraction and reverse transcription of RNA yielded cDNA as the sequencing template. TCRdb's table, derived via immunoSEQ multiplex PCR, lists solely in-frame clones and lacks some. The sample shows 200,000 to 300,000 clones, none of them appearing just once. Material for sequencing was CD4+ T cells sorted from a lymph node. These receptors were taken from a C3H/HeJ mouse with alopecia areata. The strain bears MHC haplotype H2-k.

Only a few counts were recorded for this clone. Gene and germline names: mouse. The sequence runs out 4 residues before the end of the CDR3; the remainder is reconstructed from the germline J gene. The chain has TRBV19 and TRBJ2-7, with 8 bases identical to TRBD1. This CDR3 spans 14 amino acids. The ends lost 2 bases at V and 2 bases at J; junction bases unmatched: 3. Germline V gives CDR1 FNHDT, CDR2 SITEND (reference sequence). The CDR3 sequence: CASSMRDRTYEQYF. The covered CDR3 bases are TGTGCCAGCAGTATGAGGGACAGGACCTAT.

This clone has only a few counts. Any gene name here is a mouse gene name. The observed sequence ends 4 residues before the CDR3 terminus, with the missing tail filled in from the germline J gene. Other nucleotide sequences from this sample produce the same CDR3. The rearrangement links TRBV19 to TRBJ2-1; TRBD2 matches 7 bases. Germline lookup yields CDR1 FNHDT and CDR2 SITEND (reference sequence). Trimming took 0 bases from V and 1 from J; bases not matched to a gene: 1. The CDR3 spans 15 residues. The CDR3 spells CASSIAGGNYAEQFF. Incomplete CDR3 DNA: TGTGCCAGCAGTATAGCGGGGGGGAACTATGCT.

In its sample, this clone was seen a few times. All gene names here are mouse names. Different DNA sequences within this sample yield the same CDR3. The sequenced CDR3 bases are TGTGCTAGCAGTCCCCGGGACTGGGGGTAT. Its protein product is CASSPRDWGY. Given in full, the CDR3 is CASSPRDWGYEQYF. The genes are TRBV17 and TRBJ2-7; 11 bases fit TRBD2. The CDR3 end falls 4 residues outside the read, so it is completed with the germline J gene. CDR1 MNHDT and CDR2 YYDKIL come from the germline V gene. The CDR3 runs to 14 residues.

A remark on this clone: Gene names follow the mouse nomenclature. From the germline J gene comes the end of the CDR3, since the read stops 4 residues before it. In the same sample, other DNA sequences code for this CDR3. The V and J genes are TRBV5 and TRBJ1-1; 9 bases align to TRBD1. The CDR3 consists of 13 residues. V shed 3 bases and J 4 bases; nucleotides not matched to a gene: 0. Germline CDR1 and CDR2: LGHNA and YNLKQL (reference sequence). CDR3 DNA, as far as it was read: TGTGCCAGCAGCCAGACAGGGGGCACA. Translation: CASSQTGGT. The entire CDR3 protein is CASSQTGGTEVFF.

In its sample, this clone was seen a few times. Mouse gene names apply. Read coverage stops 3 residues before the CDR3 terminus; the germline J gene supplies the remainder. The J gene is TRBJ1-6, the V gene TRBV13-3; 7 bases are shared with TRBD1. TRBJ1-6 is placed among ORFs of uncertain function. The CDR3 consists of 13 residues. Germline V gene data show CDR1 as NNHDY and CDR2 as SYVADS. V was pared by 0 bases and J by 11 bases, with 2 bases of the junction left unmatched. The part of the CDR3 DNA that was read is TGTGCCAGCAGTGATGCAGGGGGTACGCCC. Residues: CASSDAGGTP. The CDR3 in its entirety is CASSDAGGTPLYF.

The table lists this clone with a few counts. This clone may be a read error of a much larger clone one base away. Mouse names are used for the genes. The read halts 4 residues ahead of the CDR3 end, with the missing end drawn from the germline J gene. The same CDR3 arises from other DNA sequences in this sample as well. This chain uses TRBV19 with TRBJ1-1; D may be TRBD1 (6 bases). This CDR3 has 13 amino acids. Germline V CDR1 and CDR2: FNHDT, SITEND (reference sequence). The V and J ends lost 4 bases and 1 base respectively, with 8 bases between them. CDR3 amino acids: CASSQDRNTEVFF. The sequenced CDR3 bases are TGTGCCAGCAGTCAGGACAGAAACACA.

A few counts support this clone. Mouse names are used for the genes. The CDR3 extends 4 residues past the end of the read, so its final part is completed from the germline J gene. The chain carries TRBV12-1 and TRBJ2-4; D perhaps matches TRBD1 (5 bases). CDR3 length equals 14 residues. The germline CDR1 and CDR2 sequences are SGHSN and HYEKVE. With 0 bases removed from V and 0 bases from J, the gap between germline ends came to 6 bases. This CDR3 reads CASSLEGSQNTLYF. Partial CDR3 DNA: TGTGCCAGCTCTCTCGAGGGGAGTCAAAAC.

The sample holds a few counts of this clone. Genes and germline are mouse. The CDR3 goes on 3 residues after the read ends, and that part is filled in from the germline J gene. The V and J genes are TRBV13-3 and TRBJ1-6, with a weak D call TRBD1 (6 bases). TRBJ1-6 is reported as an ORF; its role is uncertain. V was shortened by 5 bases and J by 8 bases, with 11 bases between the two germline ends. This CDR3 spans 13 amino acids. CDR1 and CDR2 from the germline V gene are NNHDY and SYVADS. Partial CDR3 DNA: TGTGCCAGCAGGGACAGACGGGATTCGCCC. Translating gives CASRDRRDSP. The full CDR3 protein is CASRDRRDSPLYF.

This clone has a handful of counts. Gene names and germline refer to mouse. Read sequence stops 4 residues before the CDR3 end, and the germline J gene provides the missing end. V gene TRBV19 combines with J gene TRBJ2-5, with 8 bases matching TRBD2. The J segment lost 0 bases and the V segment lost 3 bases, leaving 3 bases of the junction unmatched. Germline V lookup: CDR1 FNHDT, CDR2 SITEND (reference sequence). CDR3 length equals 15 residues. Partial CDR3 DNA: TGTGCCAGCAGTACTGGGGGGACTAACCAAGAC. Its translation: CASSTGGTNQD. In full, the CDR3 is CASSTGGTNQDTQYF.

Note on this clone: Genes here carry mouse names. The read terminates 4 residues ahead of where the CDR3 ends, so the germline J gene completes it. This sequence joins TRBV13-1 and TRBJ1-1; maybe TRBD1 (6 bases). The CDR3 covers 15 residues. Germline assignment: CDR1 NSHNY and CDR2 SYGAGN. V was cut by 0 bases and J by 1 base, with 10 bases left in between. CDR3 sequence reads: CASSDEGRGNTEVFF. CDR3 bases read: TGTGCCAGCAGTGATGAGGGCAGGGGAAACACA.

As for this clone: The genes are named according to mouse. The read ends 4 residues before the CDR3 terminus; that terminus is restored from the germline J gene. The chain links TRBV1 to TRBJ2-3; TRBD2 matches 8 bases. CDR3 length equals 16 residues. From germline, CDR1 is NSQYPW and CDR2 LRSPGD (reference sequence). The trim removed 1 base at V and 0 bases at J, leaving 3 bases unmatched. CDR3 in amino acids: CTCSAATGASAETLYF. The covered CDR3 bases are TGCACCTGCAGTGCAGCGACTGGGGCTAGTGCAGAA.

The table lists this clone with a few counts. The gene names given are mouse names. The read halts 3 residues ahead of the CDR3 end, with the missing end drawn from the germline J gene. The rearrangement uses TRBV13-1 and TRBJ1-6; 8 bases are a match to TRBD1. TRBJ1-6 falls under the ORF class, with uncertain function. The CDR3 is 15 residues long. The ends lost 4 bases at V and 7 bases at J; junction bases unmatched: 7. CDR1 is NSHNY and CDR2 is SYGAGN in the germline V gene. CDR3 bases read: TGTGCCAGCAGTCCGCAGGGGGCGGGGAATTCGCCC. It yields the protein CASSPQGAGNSP. The full CDR3 sequence reads CASSPQGAGNSPLYF.

In this sample, this clone turned up a few times. Gene names refer to mouse genes. Other DNA sequences from this sample encode an identical CDR3 as well. The CDR3 bases that were read are TGTGCCAGCAGTGAGGGCAGGGGCACA. Translation: CASSEGRGT. The whole CDR3 protein is CASSEGRGTEVFF. The chain uses TRBV13-1 and TRBJ1-1, with D maybe TRBD1 (6 bases). The read is 4 residues too short to cover the CDR3 end, so that end is filled in from the germline J gene. The CDR3 has 13 amino acids. Germline loops: CDR1 NSHNY, CDR2 SYGAGN. Between the trimmed V and J ends, which lost 2 bases and 4 bases, there was a span of 9 bases.

Comment on this clone: Genes and germline come from the mouse. The CDR3 protein is CASSTDREDAEQFF. The CDR3 bases that were read are TGTGCCAGCAGTACCGACAGGGAAGATGCT. V and J are TRBV13-1 and TRBJ2-1; 7 nucleotides line up with TRBD1. The sequence runs out 4 residues before the end of the CDR3; the remainder is reconstructed from the germline J gene. The CDR3 is made up of 14 amino acids. From germline, CDR1 is NSHNY and CDR2 SYGAGN. V shed 4 bases, J shed 5 bases, and the junction held 6 bases outside the gene matches.